Below are 9 T cell receptor beta chains sequenced from a single sample in a study of shared clonotypes between healthy human individuals. Libraries were prepared by immunoSEQ multiplex PCR; TCRdb keeps only in-frame clonotypes and omits some of them. The sample carries about 2.2 million clones, 90% to 95% recorded once. Only CD45RO-negative cells positively selected for CCR7 counted as naive CD8 cells, so terminally differentiated effector memory CD45RA+ cells were excluded. Sequenced sample: naive CD8+ T cells from PBMCs. The origin of the receptors is a man younger than 35 in good health. Some clones in this sample may be carry-over from other donors' samples.

The chain recombines TRBV5-6 with TRBJ2-7; TRBD2 matches 10 bases. The CDR3 totals 19 residues. The J segment lost 0 bases and the V segment lost 0 bases, leaving 12 bases of the junction unmatched. Germline assignment: CDR1 SGHDT and CDR2 YYEEEE. CDR3 residues: CASSLEELAGEGDSYEQYF. The CDR3 DNA sequence: TGTGCCAGCAGCTTGGAGGAGCTAGCGGGAGAGGGGGACTCCTACGAGCAGTACTTC. The full variable domain, rest sourced from reference TRBV5-6 and TRBJ2-7, is DAGVTQSPTHLIKTRGQQVTLRCSPKSGHDTVSWYQQALGQGPQFIFQYYEEEERQRGNFPDRFSGHQFPNYSSELNVNALLLGDSALYLCASSLEELAGEGDSYEQYFGPGTRLTVT.

This chain joins TRBV29-1 and TRBJ1-2; weak D call: TRBD1 (5 bases). The CDR3 totals 14 residues. In germline, CDR1 is SQVTM, CDR2 ANQGSEA. Trimming cost V 3 bases and J 1 base, with 12 bases left between them. DNA for the CDR3: TGCAGCGTTGACGGGGACGGCCGTAACTATGGCTACACCTTC. Encoded protein: CSVDGDGRNYGYTF.

The rearrangement links TRBV14 to TRBJ1-1; D ambiguous. Looked up from germline, CDR1 is SGHDN and CDR2 is FVKESK. The CDR3 is 11 residues long. V gave up 1 base and J gave up 4 bases, with 1 base separating them. The CDR3 nucleotides read TGTGCCAGCAGCCAAGGCACTGAAGCTTTCTTT. Translating gives CASSQGTEAFF.

A single count supports this clone. The V gene is TRBV7-9, the J gene TRBJ2-1, with 9 bases lining up with TRBD2. Germline assignment: CDR1 SEHNR and CDR2 FQNEAQ (reference sequence). This CDR3 has 19 amino acids. V lost 3 bases, J lost 7 bases, and 19 bases stayed unmatched. CDR3 loop: CASSFSRTSGGRAANEQFF. In DNA, the CDR3 is TGTGCCAGCAGCTTCAGCAGAACCTCGGGCGGGAGGGCCGCAAATGAGCAGTTCTTC.

The rearrangement uses TRBV4-1 and TRBJ2-4; 10 nucleotides align to TRBD1. The trim removed 0 bases at V and 8 bases at J, leaving 7 bases unmatched. CDR1 MGHRA and CDR2 YSYEKL come from the germline V gene. The CDR3 extends over 16 amino acids. CDR3 protein: CASSQDVGQGRDIQYF. DNA for the CDR3: TGCGCCAGCAGCCAAGATGTGGGACAGGGGAGGGACATTCAGTACTTC.

The chain employs TRBV28 and TRBJ1-3, with D perhaps TRBD1 (5 bases). Looked up from germline, CDR1 is MDHEN and CDR2 is SYDVKM. The ends were cut back, 6 bases at V and 0 bases at J, with 18 bases in the middle. The CDR3 extends over 17 amino acids. The CDR3 loop is CASSYRQPTSSGNTIYF. The CDR3 DNA is TGTGCCAGCAGCTATAGACAGCCAACAAGCTCTGGAAACACCATATATTTT.

The V gene is TRBV27, the J gene TRBJ2-3; D unresolved. V lost 1 base, J lost 3 bases, and 5 bases lay in between. Germline lookup yields CDR1 MNHEY and CDR2 SMNVEV (reference sequence). This CDR3 contains 13 residues. The CDR3, as DNA: TGTGCCAGCAGTTTATTCCAGACAGATACGCAGTATTTT. Encoded protein: CASSLFQTDTQYF.

This clone came up once. This chain links TRBV27 with TRBJ2-3, with 13 bases fitting TRBD2. The V segment lost 6 bases and the J segment 6 bases; nucleotides outside the gene matches: 6. CDR3 size: 15 residues. Germline assignment: CDR1 MNHEY and CDR2 SMNVEV (reference sequence). The CDR3 DNA reads as TGTGCCAGCAGCCCCCGGACTAGCGGGAGCGATACGCAGTATTTT. The encoded protein is CASSPRTSGSDTQYF.

This clone occurred once. Written as DNA, the CDR3 is TGTGCCAGCAGTTCTTCAAGGCGGGGATTGCACTATGGCTACACCTTC. Translating gives CASSSSRRGLHYGYTF. The rearrangement joins TRBV28 to TRBJ1-2; D not resolved. This CDR3 has 16 amino acids. V lost 4 bases, J lost 3 bases, and 18 bases lay in between. Germline V gives CDR1 MDHEN, CDR2 SYDVKM.